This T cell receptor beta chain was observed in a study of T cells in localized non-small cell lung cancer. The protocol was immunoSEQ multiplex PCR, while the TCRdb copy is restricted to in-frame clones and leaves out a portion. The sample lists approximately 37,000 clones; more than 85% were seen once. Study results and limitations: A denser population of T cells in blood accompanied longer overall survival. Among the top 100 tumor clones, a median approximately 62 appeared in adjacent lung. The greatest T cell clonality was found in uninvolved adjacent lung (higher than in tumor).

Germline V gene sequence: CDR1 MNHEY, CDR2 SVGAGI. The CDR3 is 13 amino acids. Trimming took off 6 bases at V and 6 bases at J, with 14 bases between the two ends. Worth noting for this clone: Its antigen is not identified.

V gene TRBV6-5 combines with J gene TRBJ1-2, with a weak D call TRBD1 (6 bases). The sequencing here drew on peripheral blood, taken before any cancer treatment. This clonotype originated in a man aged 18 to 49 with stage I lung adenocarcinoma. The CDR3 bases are TGTGCCAGCAGGCTGCCACAGGGACATGGCTACACCTTC. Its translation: CASRLPQGHGYTF.